The following is a TCR beta chain sequence with its context. Its target is unknown. This CDR3 is built from 15 residues. With 0 bases removed from V and 2 bases from J, the gap between germline ends came to 11 bases. CDR1 is LNHNV and CDR2 is YYDKDF in the germline V gene (reference sequence). The sample is drawn from a study of blood T cells in healthy people across ages. Across the study: There was about one barcoded beta molecule captured by template switching per two T cells. Study-level findings and limits: Roughly linear age-related decline in beta diversity appeared, significant by age around 40. Leaving the PBMCs unsorted stopped any conclusive comparison of naive versus antigen-experienced cells.

Using a J-beta primer mix together with a sample-barcoded 5' primer, a second PCR was run for about 7 to 12 cycles. MiXCR was run by TCRdb on the 5' RACE reads, yielding one entry per CDR3 protein. This table holds 650,000 to 1,000,000 distinct CDR3 sequences, around 50% found once. The gene calls are TRBV15 and TRBJ2-7, with D unresolved. The sequence was collected from a man older than 75 in good health. The specimen sequenced was blood. CDR3 loop: CATSRDLGSTYEQYF. CDR3 nucleotide sequence: TGTGCCACCAGCAGAGATCTCGGGTCTACCTACGAGCAGTACTTC.